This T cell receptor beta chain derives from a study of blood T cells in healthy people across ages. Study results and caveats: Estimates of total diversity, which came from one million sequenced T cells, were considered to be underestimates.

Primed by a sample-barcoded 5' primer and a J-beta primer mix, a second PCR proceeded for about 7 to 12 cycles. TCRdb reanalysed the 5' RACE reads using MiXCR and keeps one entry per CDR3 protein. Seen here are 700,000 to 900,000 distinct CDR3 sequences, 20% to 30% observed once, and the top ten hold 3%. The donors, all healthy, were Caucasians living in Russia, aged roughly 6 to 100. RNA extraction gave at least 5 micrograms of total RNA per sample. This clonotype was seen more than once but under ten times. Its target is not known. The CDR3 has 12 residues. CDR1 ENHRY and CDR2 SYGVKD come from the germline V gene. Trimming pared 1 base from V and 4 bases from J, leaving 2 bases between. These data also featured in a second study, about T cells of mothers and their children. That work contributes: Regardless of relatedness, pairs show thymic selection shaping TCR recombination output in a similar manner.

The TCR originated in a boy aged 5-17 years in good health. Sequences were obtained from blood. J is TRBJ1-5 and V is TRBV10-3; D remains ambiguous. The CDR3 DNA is TGTGCCATCAGTGAGTTGAATCAGCCCCAGCATTTT. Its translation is CAISELNQPQHF.